This is a list of T cell receptor beta chains from one sample in a study of T cell responses to AZD1222 COVID-19 vaccine. Profiling relied on immunoSEQ multiplex PCR, and the TCRdb table lists in-frame clones only, not all of them. Among approximately 120,000 clones listed, around 92% were seen once. Sequencing used peripheral blood, obtained on day 0 of AZD1222 vaccination. All receptors derive from an adult in good health. Both conserved end residues are part of each CDR3. D genes are given only for firm matches. The size entry is marked missing in some rows and otherwise reads once, few, many or a size class.

j_gene | abundance | d_gene | v_gene | len | CDR3aa | CDR3nt
TRBJ2-4 | NA | TRBD2 | TRBV10-1 | 16 | CASSEGGGLAKNIQYF | TGCGCCAGCAGTGAGGGGGGGGGACTAGCCAAAAACATTCAGTACTTC
TRBJ1-6 | NA | TRBD1 | TRBV9 | 15 | CASSAGQGDNSPLHF | TGTGCCAGCAGCGCGGGACAGGGGGATAATTCACCCCTCCACTTT
TRBJ2-1 | once | NA | TRBV27 | 11 | CVASSYNEQFF | TGTGTAGCTAGCTCCTACAATGAGCAGTTCTTC
TRBJ2-7 | NA | TRBD2 | TRBV19 | 15 | CASSSSLAGAYEQYF | TGTGCCAGTAGTAGCTCATTAGCGGGAGCCTACGAGCAGTACTTC
TRBJ2-7 | NA | TRBD1 | TRBV2 | 14 | CASSVGTGGYEQYF | TGTGCCAGCAGTGTGGGGACAGGCGGGTACGAGCAGTACTTC
TRBJ1-2 | NA | NA | TRBV4-1 | 17 | CASSQDMRSRPYTGYTF | TGCGCCAGCAGCCAAGACATGCGTTCACGGCCTTACACAGGCTACACCTTC
TRBJ2-1 | NA | TRBD2 | TRBV9 | 16 | CASSSTPSGVYNEQFF | TGTGCCAGCAGCTCTACCCCTAGCGGAGTCTACAATGAGCAGTTCTTC
TRBJ1-1 | NA | NA | TRBV5-5 | 14 | CATSSGNLLTEAFF | TGTGCCACCTCTTCGGGAAACCTACTCACTGAAGCTTTCTTT
TRBJ1-1 | many | NA | TRBV5-1 | 13 | CASRGVMNTEAFF | TGCGCCAGCAGAGGTGTTATGAACACTGAAGCTTTCTTT
TRBJ2-6 | NA | NA | TRBV7-8 | 16 | CASYIRDNSGANVLTF | TGTGCCAGCTATATACGGGACAACTCTGGGGCCAACGTCCTGACTTTC
TRBJ1-1 | NA | NA | TRBV27 | 13 | CASSYAGNTEAFF | TGTGCCAGCAGTTATGCGGGGAACACTGAAGCTTTCTTT
TRBJ2-7 | NA | TRBD1 | TRBV9 | 14 | CASSVEGQPYEQYF | TGTGCCAGCAGCGTAGAGGGACAGCCCTACGAGCAGTACTTC
TRBJ2-1 | NA | TRBD2 | TRBV9 | 20 | CASSVDPWSWGLAHYNEQFF | TGTGCCAGCAGCGTAGATCCTTGGAGTTGGGGACTAGCGCATTACAATGAGCAGTTCTTC
TRBJ2-7 | NA | TRBD1 | TRBV5-6 | 15 | CASSLSWDRAGEQYF | TGTGCCAGCAGCTTGAGCTGGGACAGGGCAGGCGAGCAGTACTTC
TRBJ1-5 | NA | NA | TRBV6-5 | 15 | CASSYSFGDDQPQHF | TGTGCCAGCAGTTACTCGTTCGGGGACGATCAGCCCCAGCATTTT
TRBJ2-7 | NA | TRBD2 | TRBV28 | 17 | CASSLEYGGRRIYEQYF | TGTGCCAGCAGTTTAGAATATGGCGGGAGGCGGATCTACGAGCAGTACTTC
TRBJ2-3 | NA | TRBD2 | TRBV10-1 | 17 | CASSDSLTSGNTDTQYF | TGCGCCAGCAGTGACTCATTGACTAGCGGGAACACAGATACGCAGTATTTT
TRBJ2-1 | NA | TRBD2 | TRBV7-9 | 18 | CASSLEGLAGVGYNEQFF | TGTGCCAGCAGCTTAGAGGGACTAGCGGGAGTTGGGTACAATGAGCAGTTCTTC
TRBJ1-2 | NA | NA | TRBV3-1/TRBV3-2 | 12 | CASSQVPGGYTF | TGTGCCAGCAGCCAAGTCCCCGGGGGCTACACCTTC
TRBJ2-4 | NA | NA | TRBV4-3 | 15 | CASSQVPISKNIQYF | TGCGCCAGCAGCCAAGTCCCCATATCCAAAAACATTCAGTACTTC
TRBJ1-3 | NA | NA | TRBV7-9 | 15 | CASSSRFSSGNTIYF | TGTGCCAGCAGCTCCAGGTTTTCTTCTGGAAACACCATATATTTT
TRBJ2-2 | NA | TRBD2 | TRBV11-2 | 16 | CASSLDHSGVTGELFF | TGTGCCAGCAGCTTAGATCATAGCGGGGTCACCGGGGAGCTGTTTTTT
TRBJ2-7 | NA | NA | TRBV5-8 | 15 | CASSIPWGSSYEQYF | TGTGCCAGCAGCATCCCTTGGGGAAGCTCCTACGAGCAGTACTTC
TRBJ1-5 | NA | NA | TRBV7-2 | 13 | CASSIRGFQPQHF | TGTGCCAGCAGCATTCGTGGTTTTCAGCCCCAGCATTTT
TRBJ2-1 | NA | TRBD2 | TRBV24-1 | 14 | CATSQASGSNEQFF | TGTGCCACCAGTCAGGCTAGCGGGAGCAATGAGCAGTTCTTC
TRBJ2-4 | NA | TRBD1 | TRBV19 | 21 | CASSSPITGTVSSLAKNIQYF | TGTGCCAGTAGTTCTCCCATCACCGGGACAGTCTCTTCACTAGCCAAAAACATTCAGTACTTC
TRBJ2-4 | NA | TRBD2 | TRBV5-1 | 15 | CASSLVAGVRNIQYF | TGCGCCAGCAGCTTGGTGGCGGGAGTTCGGAACATTCAGTACTTC
TRBJ2-3 | NA | NA | TRBV6-1 | 15 | CASSEETSSTDTQYF | TGTGCCAGCAGTGAAGAAACTAGCAGCACAGATACGCAGTATTTT
TRBJ2-3 | once | TRBD2 | TRBV30 | 15 | CAWSAGNDVRDTQYF | TGTGCCTGGTCAGCGGGAAATGATGTAAGAGATACGCAGTATTTT
TRBJ1-1 | NA | TRBD1 | TRBV13 | 13 | CASSYGTDTEAFF | TGTGCCAGCAGCTACGGGACAGACACTGAAGCTTTCTTT
TRBJ2-7 | once | NA | TRBV11-2 | 11 | CASSSLYEQYF | TGTGCCAGCAGCTCCCTCTACGAGCAGTACTTC
TRBJ1-3 | NA | NA | TRBV6-5 | 13 | CASSSESGNTIYF | TGTGCCAGCAGTTCAGAATCTGGAAACACCATATATTTT
TRBJ2-6 | NA | TRBD2 | TRBV7-3 | 17 | CASSSLAGPGGANVLTF | TGTGCCAGCAGCTCTCTAGCGGGTCCCGGCGGGGCCAACGTCCTGACTTTC